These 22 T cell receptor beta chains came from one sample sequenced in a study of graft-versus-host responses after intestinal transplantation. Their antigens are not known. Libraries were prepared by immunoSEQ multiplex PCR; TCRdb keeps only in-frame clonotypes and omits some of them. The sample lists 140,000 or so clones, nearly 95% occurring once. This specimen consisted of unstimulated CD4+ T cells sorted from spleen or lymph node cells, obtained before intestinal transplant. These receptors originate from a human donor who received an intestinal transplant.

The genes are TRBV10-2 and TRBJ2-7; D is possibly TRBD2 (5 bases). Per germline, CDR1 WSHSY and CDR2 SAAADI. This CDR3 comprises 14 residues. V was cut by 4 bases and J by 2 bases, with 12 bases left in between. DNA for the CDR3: TGCGCCAGCAGTGGGACTCTTAGGACCTACGAGCAGTACTTC. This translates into CASSGTLRTYEQYF.

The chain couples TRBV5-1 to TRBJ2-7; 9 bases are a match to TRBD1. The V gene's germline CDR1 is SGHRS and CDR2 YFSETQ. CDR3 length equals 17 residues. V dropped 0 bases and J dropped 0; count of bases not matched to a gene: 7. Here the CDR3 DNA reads TGCGCCAGCAGCTTGGTGCGGACAGGGGAAGGCTCCTACGAGCAGTACTTC. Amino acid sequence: CASSLVRTGEGSYEQYF.

CDR3 bases: TGTGCCAGCAGCGTAGGGCAGGGAGCGAACACCGGGGAGCTGTTTTTT. Protein sequence: CASSVGQGANTGELFF. The chain couples TRBV9 to TRBJ2-2; the D call may be TRBD1 or TRBD2 (5 bases each). Trimming took 0 bases from V and 0 from J, leaving 9 bases between them. The CDR3 consists of 16 residues. The V gene's germline CDR1 is SGDLS and CDR2 YYNGEE. Together with reference TRBV9 and TRBJ2-2, the CDR3 gives the full variable domain: DSGVTQTPKHLITATGQRVTLRCSPRSGDLSVYWYQQSLDQGLQFLIQYYNGEERAKGNILERFSAQQFPDLHSELNLSSLELGDSALYFCASSVGQGANTGELFFGEGSRLTVL.

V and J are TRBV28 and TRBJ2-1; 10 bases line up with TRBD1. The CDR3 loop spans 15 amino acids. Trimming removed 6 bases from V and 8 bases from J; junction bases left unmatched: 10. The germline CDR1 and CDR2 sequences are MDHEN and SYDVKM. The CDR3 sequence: CASSPTGGAGHEQFF. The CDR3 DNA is TGTGCCAGCAGCCCGACAGGGGGCGCGGGTCATGAGCAGTTCTTC.

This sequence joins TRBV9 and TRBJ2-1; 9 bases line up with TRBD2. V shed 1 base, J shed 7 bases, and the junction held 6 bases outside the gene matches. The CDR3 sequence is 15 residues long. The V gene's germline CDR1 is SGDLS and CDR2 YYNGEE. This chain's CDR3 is CASSVRPSGMNEQFF. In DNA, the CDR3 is TGTGCCAGCAGCGTAAGGCCTAGCGGGATGAATGAGCAGTTCTTC. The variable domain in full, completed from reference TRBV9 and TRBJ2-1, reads DSGVTQTPKHLITATGQRVTLRCSPRSGDLSVYWYQQSLDQGLQFLIQYYNGEERAKGNILERFSAQQFPDLHSELNLSSLELGDSALYFCASSVRPSGMNEQFFGPGTRLTVL.

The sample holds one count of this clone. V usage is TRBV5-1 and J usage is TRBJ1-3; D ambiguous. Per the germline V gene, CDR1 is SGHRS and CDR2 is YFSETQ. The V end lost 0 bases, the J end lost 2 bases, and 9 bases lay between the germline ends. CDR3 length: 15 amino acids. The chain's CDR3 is CASSLDGRAGNTIYF. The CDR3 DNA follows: TGCGCCAGCAGCTTGGATGGAAGGGCTGGAAACACCATATATTTT.

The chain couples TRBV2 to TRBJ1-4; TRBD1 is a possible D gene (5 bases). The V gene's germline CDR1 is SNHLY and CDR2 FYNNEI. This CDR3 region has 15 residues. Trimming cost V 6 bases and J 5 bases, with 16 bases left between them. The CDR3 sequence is CASSEGGVGNEKLFF. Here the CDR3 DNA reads TGTGCCAGCAGCGAGGGAGGGGTGGGGAATGAAAAACTGTTTTTT.

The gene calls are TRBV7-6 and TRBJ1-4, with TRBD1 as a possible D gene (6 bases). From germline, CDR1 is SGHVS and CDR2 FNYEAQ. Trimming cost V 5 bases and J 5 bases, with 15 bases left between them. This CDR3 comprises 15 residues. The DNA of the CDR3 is TGTGCCAGCAGCCCCAATTGGGGGGCAAATGAAAAACTGTTTTTT. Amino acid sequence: CASSPNWGANEKLFF.

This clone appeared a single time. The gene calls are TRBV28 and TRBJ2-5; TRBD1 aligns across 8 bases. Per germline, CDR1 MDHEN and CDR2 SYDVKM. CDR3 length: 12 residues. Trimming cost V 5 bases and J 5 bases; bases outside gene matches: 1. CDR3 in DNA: TGTGCCAGCAGTACAGGGGGGGAGACCCAGTACTTC. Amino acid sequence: CASSTGGETQYF. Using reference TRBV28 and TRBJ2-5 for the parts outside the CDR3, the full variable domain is DVKVTQSSRYLVKRTGEKVFLECVQDMDHENMFWYRQDPGLGLRLIYFSYDVKMKEKGDIPEGYSVSREKKERFSLILESASTNQTSMYLCASSTGGETQYFGPGTRLLVL.

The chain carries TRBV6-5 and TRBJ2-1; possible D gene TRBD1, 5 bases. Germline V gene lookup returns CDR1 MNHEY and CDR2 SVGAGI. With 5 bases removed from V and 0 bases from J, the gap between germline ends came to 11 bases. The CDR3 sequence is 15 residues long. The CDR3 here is CASSRQSSSYNEQFF. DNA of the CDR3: TGTGCCAGCAGTCGACAGAGTAGCTCCTACAATGAGCAGTTCTTC.

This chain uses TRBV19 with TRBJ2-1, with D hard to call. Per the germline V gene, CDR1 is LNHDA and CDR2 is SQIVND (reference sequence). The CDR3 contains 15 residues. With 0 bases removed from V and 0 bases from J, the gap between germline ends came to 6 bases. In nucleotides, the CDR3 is TGTGCCAGTAGTATAGAGGTCAGCTCCTACAATGAGCAGTTCTTC. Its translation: CASSIEVSSYNEQFF.

The DNA of the CDR3 is TGTGCCAGCCGCCTTAGCGGGGGAGCCTACGAGCAGTACTTC. It specifies CASRLSGGAYEQYF. V gene TRBV7-2 combines with J gene TRBJ2-7; 9 bases match TRBD2. CDR3 length: 14 amino acids. Trimming cost V 8 bases and J 2 bases; bases outside gene matches: 7. CDR1 and CDR2 (germline): SGHTA, FQGNSA.

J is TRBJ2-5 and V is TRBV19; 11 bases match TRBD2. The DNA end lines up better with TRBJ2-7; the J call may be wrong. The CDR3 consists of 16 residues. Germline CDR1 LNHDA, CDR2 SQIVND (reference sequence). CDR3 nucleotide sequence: TGTGCCAGTAGTCCTGAAAGGACTAGCGGGTCCTACGAGCAGTACTTC. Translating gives CASSPERTSGSYEQYF.

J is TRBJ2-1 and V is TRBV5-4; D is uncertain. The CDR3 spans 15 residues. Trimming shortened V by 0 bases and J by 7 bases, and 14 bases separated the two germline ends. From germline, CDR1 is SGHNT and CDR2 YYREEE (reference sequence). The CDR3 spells CASSLGVPSGNEQFF. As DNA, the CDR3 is TGTGCCAGCAGCTTGGGAGTGCCTTCTGGGAATGAGCAGTTCTTC.

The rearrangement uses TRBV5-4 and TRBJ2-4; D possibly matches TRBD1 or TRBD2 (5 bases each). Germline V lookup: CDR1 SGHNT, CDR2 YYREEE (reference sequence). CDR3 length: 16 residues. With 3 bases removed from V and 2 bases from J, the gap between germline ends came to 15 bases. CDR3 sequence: CASSSRDAVTKNIQYF. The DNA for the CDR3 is TGTGCCAGCAGCTCCCGGGACGCCGTTACCAAAAACATTCAGTACTTC.

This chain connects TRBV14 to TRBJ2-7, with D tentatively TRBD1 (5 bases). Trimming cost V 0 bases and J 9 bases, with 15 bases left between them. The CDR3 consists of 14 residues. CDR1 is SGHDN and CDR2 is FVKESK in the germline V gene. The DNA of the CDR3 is TGTGCCAGCAGCCAAGAGGGTCCCATTAGGGGGCAGTACTTC. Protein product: CASSQEGPIRGQYF.

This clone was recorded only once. Here the CDR3 reads CASSLARSYEQYF. In DNA, the CDR3 is TGTGCCAGCAGCTTAGCCAGGTCCTACGAGCAGTACTTC. The chain links TRBV11-1 to TRBJ2-5; no reliable D call. The J call may not be correct, given that the DNA end is closer to TRBJ2-7. From germline, CDR1 is SGHAT and CDR2 FQDESV (reference sequence). The CDR3 covers 13 residues.

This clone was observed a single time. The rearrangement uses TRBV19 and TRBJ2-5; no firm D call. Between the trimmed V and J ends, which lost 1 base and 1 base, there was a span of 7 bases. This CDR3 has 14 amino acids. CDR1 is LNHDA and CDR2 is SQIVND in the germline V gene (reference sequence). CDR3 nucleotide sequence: TGTGCCAGTAGTATAGGGCCAGCCCAAGAGACCCAGTACTTC. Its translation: CASSIGPAQETQYF.

This chain's CDR3 is CACPGRFFSNEKLFF. DNA of the CDR3: TGTGCCTGTCCGGGACGGTTCTTCTCAAATGAAAAACTGTTTTTT. The chain employs TRBV30 and TRBJ1-4; tentative D call: TRBD1 (5 bases). Germline V gene sequence: CDR1 GTSNPN, CDR2 SVGIG (reference sequence). The V end was cut by 6 bases, the J end by 5 bases, with 19 bases between. This CDR3 is 15 amino acids long.

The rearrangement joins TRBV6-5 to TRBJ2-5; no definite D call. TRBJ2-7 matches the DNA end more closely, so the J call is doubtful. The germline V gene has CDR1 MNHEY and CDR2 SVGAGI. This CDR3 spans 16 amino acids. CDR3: CASSYSRLTSSYEQYF. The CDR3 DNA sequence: TGTGCCAGCAGTTACTCCCGTCTCACCAGCTCCTACGAGCAGTACTTC.

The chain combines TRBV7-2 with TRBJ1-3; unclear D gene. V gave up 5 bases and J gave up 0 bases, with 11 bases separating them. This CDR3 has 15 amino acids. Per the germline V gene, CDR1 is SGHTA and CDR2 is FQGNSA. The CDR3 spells CASSPYGSSGNTIYF. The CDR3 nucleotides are TGTGCCAGCAGCCCTTACGGGAGCTCTGGAAACACCATATATTTT.

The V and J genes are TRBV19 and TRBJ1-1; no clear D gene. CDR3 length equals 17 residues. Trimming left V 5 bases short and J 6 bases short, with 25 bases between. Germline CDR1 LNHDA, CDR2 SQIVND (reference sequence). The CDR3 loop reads CASSLRAVVRLFAEAFF. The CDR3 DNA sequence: TGTGCCAGTAGTCTACGCGCGGTGGTGAGATTATTCGCTGAAGCTTTCTTT.